The next 17 T cell receptor beta chains were all read from a single sample in a study of T cells in Graves' hyperthyroidism and ophthalmopathy. RNA transcripts gave rise to amplified TCR beta CDR3 regions. The HTBI primer set was used in a first-round RT-PCR of the TCR CDR3. TCRdb analysed the multiplex PCR reads with MiXCR anew, one entry per CDR3 protein. The repertoire includes some 490,000 distinct CDR3 sequences, about 16% of them detected once, and approximately 30% sits in the top ten. Sequencing was done on a sample of blood. Receptors originate from a woman aged 25 to 39 with Graves' ophthalmopathy.

V and J are TRBV11-2 and TRBJ2-7, with a weak D call TRBD1 (6 bases). CDR1 is SGHAT, CDR2 FQNNGV, per germline. This CDR3 comprises 15 residues. V shed 3 bases and J shed 4 bases, with 16 bases lying between them. For the CDR3, the DNA is TGTGCCAGCAGCTTTCATGAGGGGGAGACTTACGAGCAGTACTTC. Protein: CASSFHEGETYEQYF.

This clonotype has ten or more counts. The CDR3 bases are TGTGCCAGCAGCCCCACACTAGCTGGGGGGGAGACCCAGTACTTC. It translates to CASSPTLAGGETQYF. J is TRBJ2-5 and V is TRBV12-3 or TRBV12-4, with TRBD2 as a possible D gene (6 bases). The CDR3 contains 15 residues. V was cut by 6 bases and J by 5 bases, with 19 bases left in between.

This clonotype occurred many times. The chain links TRBV6-1 to TRBJ2-3; 9 bases align to TRBD2. In germline, CDR1 is MNHNS, CDR2 SASEGT. Unmatched junction bases numbered 13, after V lost 6 bases and J lost 0 bases. The CDR3 sequence is 18 residues long. The CDR3 region has the DNA TGTGCCAGCAGCTCGGGCCTAGCGGGACGATCTAGCACAGATACGCAGTATTTT. Translation gives CASSSGLAGRSSTDTQYF.

This clonotype appeared a few times. The chain employs TRBV4-2 and TRBJ1-6, with D uncertain. The CDR3 is 14 amino acids. V was trimmed by 0 bases and J by 4 bases, leaving 4 bases between them. CDR1 and CDR2 from the germline V gene are LGHNA and YNFKEQ. This CDR3 reads CASSQDGYNSPLHF. CDR3 coding DNA: TGTGCCAGCAGCCAAGACGGGTATAATTCACCCCTCCACTTT.

Many counts were recorded for this clonotype. The chain recombines TRBV5-5 with TRBJ2-1, with TRBD2 matching over 14 bases. Germline CDR1 reads SGHKS; CDR2 reads YYEKEE (reference sequence). The J segment lost 7 bases and the V segment lost 4 bases, leaving 10 bases of the junction unmatched. The CDR3 has 17 amino acids. CDR3 nucleotide sequence: TGTGCCAGCAGCGTGGGGACTAGCGGGAGTAGTTGGAATGAGCAGTTCTTC. Amino acid sequence: CASSVGTSGSSWNEQFF.

This clonotype appeared a few times. The chain is built from TRBV30 and TRBJ2-1, with 10 bases matching TRBD2. There are 16 residues in the CDR3. Germline V gives CDR1 GTSNPN, CDR2 SVGIG (reference sequence). The junction had 8 bases not matched to a gene; V was cut back by 0 bases and J by 6 bases. CDR3 loop: CAWSVALAGLRNEQFF. CDR3 sequence (DNA): TGTGCCTGGAGTGTAGCACTAGCGGGACTACGCAATGAGCAGTTCTTC.

Many counts were recorded for this clonotype. The V gene is TRBV6-1, the J gene TRBJ1-2; 7 bases fit TRBD1. The V gene's germline CDR1 is MNHNS and CDR2 SASEGT. The CDR3 consists of 13 residues. The V segment lost 4 bases and the J segment 3 bases; nucleotides outside the gene matches: 2. As DNA, the CDR3 is TGTGCCAGCAGTGTAACAGGGGACTATGGCTACACCTTC. Translating it yields CASSVTGDYGYTF.

At least ten counts were recorded for this clonotype. The CDR3 bases are TGCAGCGTTCGTACGGGTAACACTGAAGCTTTCTTT. Amino acids: CSVRTGNTEAFF. V and J are TRBV29-1 and TRBJ1-1; D ambiguous. The CDR3 loop spans 12 amino acids. V lost 5 bases and J lost 2, with 9 bases in between. CDR1 is SQVTM and CDR2 is ANQGSEA in the germline V gene.

There are many counts of this clonotype. The gene calls are TRBV20-1 and TRBJ1-5; possible D gene TRBD1, 6 bases. The CDR3 contains 14 residues. The V and J ends lost 4 bases and 2 bases respectively, with 12 bases between them. CDR1 and CDR2 from the germline V gene are DFQATT and SNEGSKA (reference sequence). This chain's CDR3 is CSATRPGGNQPQHF. In DNA, the CDR3 is TGCAGTGCTACCCGACCAGGGGGCAATCAGCCCCAGCATTTT.

The chain employs TRBV30 and TRBJ1-5, with TRBD1 as a possible D gene (5 bases). CDR1 and CDR2 (germline): GTSNPN, SVGIG (reference sequence). There are 15 residues in the CDR3. The ends were cut back, 1 base at V and 0 bases at J, with 10 bases in the middle. The CDR3 protein is CAWSAGTDSNQPQHF. The CDR3 DNA follows: TGTGCCTGGAGTGCAGGGACCGATAGCAATCAGCCCCAGCATTTT.

Concerning this clonotype itself: Since a far larger clone is one base different, this is likely a read error. The chain combines TRBV6-2 or TRBV6-3 with TRBJ2-7; D might be TRBD2 (5 bases). In germline, CDR1 is MNHEY, CDR2 SVGEGT. The CDR3 has 10 residues. CDR3 nucleotides: TGTGACAGCGGCTCCTACGAGCAGTACTTC. Encoded protein: CDSGSYEQYF.

This clonotype was seen at least ten times. This rearrangement joins TRBV6-1 to TRBJ2-5; no clear D gene. V was shortened by 6 bases and J by 14 bases, with 19 bases between the two germline ends. Germline lookup yields CDR1 MNHNS and CDR2 SASEGT. The CDR3 runs to 12 residues. CDR3 in amino acids: CASSRFPDLSYF. In DNA form, the CDR3 reads TGTGCCAGCAGCAGATTTCCTGACCTCTCCTACTTC.

The J gene is TRBJ2-3, the V gene TRBV4-3; 7 bases map to TRBD2. Germline V gene lookup returns CDR1 LGHNA and CDR2 YSLEER. This CDR3 has 15 residues. J was trimmed by 1 base and V by 0 bases; bases with no gene match: 1. This chain's CDR3 is CASSQEGGGTDTQYF. In DNA, the CDR3 is TGCGCCAGCAGCCAAGAGGGGGGGGGCACAGATACGCAGTATTTT.

Many counts were recorded for this clonotype. This chain connects TRBV30 to TRBJ2-3; tentatively, D is TRBD1 (5 bases). The CDR3 spans 12 residues. V was pared by 7 bases and J by 6 bases, with 14 bases between. The germline gives CDR1 GTSNPN, CDR2 SVGIG (reference sequence). The CDR3 region has the DNA TGTGCCTCATCCAGGGTAGAGGATACGCAGTATTTT. Amino acids: CASSRVEDTQYF.

This clonotype was counted ten times or more. V usage is TRBV2 and J usage is TRBJ2-1, with D maybe TRBD2 (6 bases). The germline V gene has CDR1 SNHLY and CDR2 FYNNEI. This CDR3 is 13 amino acids long. Trimming took off 6 bases at V and 10 bases at J, with 16 bases between the two ends. CDR3: CASSATFLAEQFF. DNA of the CDR3: TGTGCCAGCAGCGCTACCTTTCTAGCGGAGCAGTTCTTC.

This clonotype showed up just a few times. The V call is TRBV5-1, the J call TRBJ1-6; perhaps TRBD1 as D (5 bases). Trimming stripped 1 base from V and 3 bases from J, with 8 bases between. The CDR3 has 15 residues. The V gene's germline CDR1 is SGHRS and CDR2 YFSETQ. The chain's CDR3 is CASSLFQGYNSPLHF. Here the CDR3 DNA reads TGCGCCAGCAGCTTGTTTCAGGGCTATAATTCACCCCTCCACTTT.

At least ten counts were recorded for this clonotype. The chain carries TRBV3-1 and TRBJ2-3, with TRBD2 matching 8 bases. CDR1 is LGHDT, CDR2 YNNKEL, per germline (reference sequence). There are 13 residues in the CDR3. The V and J ends lost 5 bases and 9 bases, in that order; junction bases with no gene match: 7. The CDR3 DNA reads as TGTGCCAGCAGCTGGCGTCGGGAGGGAACGCAGTATTTT. Translating it yields CASSWRREGTQYF.